This TCR beta chain stems from a study of blood T cell repertoires in COVID-19. Study overall: The samples span acute and convalescent COVID-19 from the United States, Italy and Spain.

In the original processing: Researchers report that nucleated cell counts were estimated from reference gene primer amplification. Repertoires were generated with immunoSEQ multiplex PCR, while TCRdb's copy carries only in-frame clones and drops some. V, J and clone size are those of that table, while D and trimming were read from the DNA. The sample yields about 280,000 clones, 87% seen once. Participant-reported clinical history was the basis for cohort assignment. Cohort 3 donors counted as recovered after two negative PCRs, clearance, or resolved symptoms. The specimen was PBMCs or T cells enriched from blood (not recorded which). This receptor was identified in a woman between 35 and 50 years old who had recovered from COVID-19.

The CDR3 nucleotides read TGTGCCAGCAGCTCGGGGGTGGTTCCTGGCTACACCTTC. Translation: CASSSGVVPGYTF. This chain links TRBV7-9 with TRBJ1-2; a weak D match, TRBD1 (5 bases). Between the trimmed V and J ends, which lost 4 bases and 7 bases, there was a span of 13 bases. Per the germline V gene, CDR1 is SEHNR and CDR2 is FQNEAQ (reference sequence). This CDR3 is built from 13 residues.